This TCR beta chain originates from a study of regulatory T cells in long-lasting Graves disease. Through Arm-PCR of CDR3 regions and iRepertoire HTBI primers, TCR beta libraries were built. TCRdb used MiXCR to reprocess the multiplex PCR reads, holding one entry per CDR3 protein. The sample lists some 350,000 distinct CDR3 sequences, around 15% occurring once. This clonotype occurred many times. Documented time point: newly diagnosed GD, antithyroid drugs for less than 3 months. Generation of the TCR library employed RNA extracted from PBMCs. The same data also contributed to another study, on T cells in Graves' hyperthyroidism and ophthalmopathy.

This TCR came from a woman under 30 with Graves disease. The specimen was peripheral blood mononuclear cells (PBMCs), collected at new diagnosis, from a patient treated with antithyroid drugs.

This CDR3 reads CASSQAGTGGTYEQYF. The CDR3 DNA is TGTGCCAGCAGCCAAGCAGGAACTGGAGGAACCTACGAGCAGTACTTC. The rearrangement uses TRBV3-1 and TRBJ2-7, with a tentative D call TRBD2 (5 bases). This CDR3 has 16 amino acids. Germline V gene sequence: CDR1 LGHDT, CDR2 YNNKEL (reference sequence). Trimming stripped 1 base from V and 2 bases from J, with 15 bases between.